This T cell receptor beta chain derives from a study of CD8 T cells in Susac syndrome. When the RNA was reverse transcribed, random hexamers were used with an input of 0.5 to 1 ug. TCRdb reprocessed the immunoSEQ multiplex PCR reads with MiXCR, giving one entry per CDR3 protein. This sample carries 150,000 to 200,000 distinct CDR3 sequences, 95% of them seen once, and the ten largest clones take 0.16%. Trimming cost V 1 base and J 0 bases, with 18 bases left between them. CDR3 length: 18 residues. Looked up from germline, CDR1 is SGHAT and CDR2 is FQNNGV. TCR beta sequencing was performed on blood CD8+ and CD4+ T cells.

The sequence derives from a human donor with Susac syndrome. The chain has TRBV11-2 and TRBJ1-1, with D perhaps matching TRBD1 (6 bases). The sample comprised CD8+ T cells from PBMCs. The CDR3 coding sequence is TGTGCCAGCAGCTTAGGCCCGAGGACAGTAGTCATGAACACTGAAGCTTTCTTT. Translation gives CASSLGPRTVVMNTEAFF.